These 3 T cell receptor beta chains came from one sample sequenced in a study of memory CD4+ T cells and cytomegalovirus serostatus. The sort gate was single viable CD3+CD4+CD8-CD45RO+ cells for memory CD4+ T cells. The protocol was immunoSEQ multiplex PCR, while the TCRdb copy is restricted to in-frame clones and leaves out a portion. The sample has about 57,000 clones; less than 80% are singletons. The source material was memory CD4+ T cells from blood. The receptor source for this set is an adult in good health and CMV-seronegative.

The chain joins TRBV30 to TRBJ2-1; a weak D match, TRBD1 (5 bases). CDR1 is GTSNPN, CDR2 SVGIG, per germline (reference sequence). Trimming stripped 3 bases from V and 10 bases from J, with 10 bases between. The CDR3 has 11 amino acids. The CDR3 reads CAWSSAGEQFF. CDR3 bases: TGTGCCTGGAGCTCCGCAGGGGAGCAGTTCTTC.

This clone was recorded once. The rearrangement uses TRBV5-1 and TRBJ1-1; 7 bases are a match to TRBD1. V trimming: 1 base; J trimming: 1 base; junction bases outside the gene matches: 4. Germline assignment: CDR1 SGHRS and CDR2 YFSETQ. There are 15 residues in the CDR3. The CDR3 sequence is CASSLTGTENTEAFF. The DNA for the CDR3 is TGCGCCAGCAGCTTGACCGGGACAGAGAACACTGAAGCTTTCTTT.

V is TRBV6-5 and J is TRBJ1-3; no clear D. From germline, CDR1 is MNHEY and CDR2 SVGAGI. The germline V and J ends were trimmed by 4 bases and 0 bases, with 7 bases remaining between them. The CDR3 has 14 amino acids. Here the CDR3 DNA reads TGTGCCAGCAGTTCCACGGTCTCTGGAAACACCATATATTTT. This translates into CASSSTVSGNTIYF.